Detailed here is one T cell receptor beta chain. Other DNA sequences within the sample encode an identical CDR3. Germline-derived CDR1 and CDR2 are GTSNPN and SVGIG (reference sequence). There are 12 residues in the CDR3. Deletions cut 3 bases from V and 3 bases from J, with 6 bases between. Method: immunoSEQ multiplex PCR; TCRdb's copy keeps in-frame clones and lacks some. The table records 490,000 or so clones, roughly 90% of them present only once. This sample was taken from a study of blood T cell repertoires in COVID-19. For the study at large: The United States, Italy and Spain were the sources of the acute and convalescent COVID-19 samples. Nucleic acid was either cDNA or gDNA, and it came from T cells, B-cell-depleted T cells, or PBMCs.

The sequence came from a middle-aged woman who had recovered from COVID-19. V usage is TRBV30 and J usage is TRBJ1-3, with D unclear. Sequencing was done on a sample of PBMCs or T cells enriched from blood (not recorded which). The CDR3 spells CAWSVIGNTIYF. The CDR3 DNA reads TGTGCCTGGAGCGTAATTGGAAACACCATATATTTT.